This T cell receptor (beta chain) originates from a study of PD-1 blockade in classical Hodgkin lymphoma. Every patient was affected by relapse after autologous stem cell transplantation, while exposure to brentuximab vedotin was not uniform. Using immunoSEQ multiplex PCR, the repertoire was profiled, and TCRdb retains in-frame clones only, with some absent. The profile covers 4,000 to 4,500 clones, with about 82% appearing a single time and roughly 38% taken by the ten largest. The length of the CDR3 is 14 residues. Between the trimmed V and J ends, which lost 2 bases and 4 bases, there was a span of 8 bases. Germline lookup yields CDR1 MNHEY and CDR2 SMNVEV (reference sequence).

This specimen was peripheral blood mononuclear cells (PBMCs), taken at baseline. The chain combines TRBV27 with TRBJ2-2; no clear D. The TCR sequence derives from a human donor with classical Hodgkin lymphoma. The CDR3 DNA follows: TGTGCCAGCAGTTTAGTAGCTTCCACCGGGGAGCTGTTTTTT. It is translated as CASSLVASTGELFF.